This TCR beta chain was retrieved from a study of T cell responses to AZD1222 COVID-19 vaccine. Study summary: Investigators merged groups given second doses at roughly 4 or roughly 12 weeks.

Germline-derived CDR1 and CDR2 are SGHRS and YFSETQ. V trimming: 3 bases; J trimming: 5 bases; junction bases outside the gene matches: 8. This CDR3 has 16 amino acids. As regards this clone: Its antigen remains unknown.

Regarding the study as a whole: Seropositive status at baseline applied to only five or six AZD1222 recipients. Following two doses of AZD1222, Spike-specific TCR breadth and depth rose.

Method: immunoSEQ multiplex PCR; TCRdb's copy keeps in-frame clones and lacks some. The table lists around 180,000 clones, about 90% of them singletons, with less than 3% in the top ten. The material was peripheral blood, obtained on day 0 of AZD1222 vaccination. The sequence was collected from an adult in good health. This chain joins TRBV5-1 and TRBJ2-5; 12 bases are a match to TRBD1. CDR3 region: CASSWDRGQKGETQYF. CDR3 DNA: TGCGCCAGCAGCTGGGACAGGGGGCAAAAGGGGGAGACCCAGTACTTC.